The 13 T cell receptor beta chains below all came from one sample that was sequenced in a study of technical replicates of blood from a handful of donors. Sequenced by immunoSEQ multiplex PCR; TCRdb stores in-frame clones only, minus some. The table includes approximately 79,000 clones, 85% to 95% detected once. What was sequenced was T cells isolated from PBMCs. The receptors stem from a human donor in good health.

The chain links TRBV7-6 to TRBJ2-7, with D possibly TRBD1 on 6 matching bases. This CDR3 spans 14 amino acids. Per germline, CDR1 SGHVS and CDR2 FNYEAQ. V lost 5 bases and J lost 2, with 13 bases in between. The CDR3 DNA is TGTGCCAGCAGCCTCGGGACACTACCCTACGAGCAGTACTTC. Its translation is CASSLGTLPYEQYF.

The chain joins TRBV4-3 to TRBJ2-7; 9 positions agree with TRBD2. V lost 0 bases, J lost 5 bases, and 11 bases stayed unmatched. The CDR3 sequence is 17 residues long. Germline V gene sequence: CDR1 LGHNA, CDR2 YSLEER. CDR3 nucleotides: TGCGCCAGCAGCCAAGATAGGGGAGCGGGAGGTTATAACGAGCAGTACTTC. Translating it yields CASSQDRGAGGYNEQYF.

The chain links TRBV25-1 to TRBJ1-1; 7 bases agree with TRBD1. Germline CDR1 reads MGHDK; CDR2 reads SYGVNS. This CDR3 is built from 13 residues. Unmatched junction bases numbered 2, after V lost 3 bases and J lost 4 bases. CDR3 nucleotide sequence: TGTGCCAGCAGTGACGGACAGGCCACTGAAGCTTTCTTT. This codes for CASSDGQATEAFF. Full variable domain (rest looked up from reference TRBV25-1 and TRBJ1-1): EADIYQTPRYLVIGTGKKITLECSQTMGHDKMYWYQQDPGMELHLIHYSYGVNSTEKGDLSSESTVSRIRTEHFPLTLESARPSHTSQYLCASSDGQATEAFFGQGTRLTVV.

V and J are TRBV4-3 and TRBJ1-4; possible D gene TRBD1, 6 bases. V lost 4 bases to trimming and J lost 4 bases, with 13 bases between them. Germline V gives CDR1 LGHNA, CDR2 YSLEER. This CDR3 has 15 residues. CDR3: CASSLFGTNNEKLFF. CDR3 coding DNA: TGCGCCAGCAGCCTTTTCGGGACAAATAATGAAAAACTGTTTTTT.

This chain links TRBV5-1 with TRBJ1-1; the match to TRBD1 covers 8 bases. The ends lost 4 bases at V and 2 bases at J; junction bases unmatched: 10. This CDR3 is 16 amino acids long. The germline V gene has CDR1 SGHRS and CDR2 YFSETQ. CDR3: CASSRISDRENTEAFF. DNA for the CDR3: TGCGCCAGCAGCCGCATTTCGGACAGGGAAAACACTGAAGCTTTCTTT.

The CDR3 is CASSLTGVDYGYTF. The CDR3 DNA follows: TGTGCCAGCAGCTTAACAGGGGTAGACTATGGCTACACCTTC. V usage is TRBV5-5 and J usage is TRBJ1-2, with 7 bases matching TRBD1. Unmatched junction bases numbered 4, after V lost 2 bases and J lost 3 bases. The CDR3 is made up of 14 amino acids. Germline V gene sequence: CDR1 SGHKS, CDR2 YYEKEE (reference sequence).

This chain joins TRBV4-1 and TRBJ1-1, with 8 bases aligning to TRBD1. The CDR3 totals 15 residues. Germline V lookup: CDR1 MGHRA, CDR2 YSYEKL. Germline trimming cut 3 bases from V and 1 base from J; bases unmatched to any gene: 4. The CDR3 here is CASSQGDRQNTEAFF. CDR3 in DNA: TGCGCCAGCAGCCAGGGGGACAGGCAGAACACTGAAGCTTTCTTT.

V usage is TRBV4-1 and J usage is TRBJ1-2; tentative D call: TRBD1 (5 bases). The V gene lost 0 bases and the J gene lost 3 bases, with 8 bases spanning the gap. Germline CDR1 and CDR2: MGHRA and YSYEKL. The CDR3 runs 14 residues. CDR3 DNA: TGCGCCAGCAGCCAAGACCGGGACTACTATGGCTACACCTTC. Translated: CASSQDRDYYGYTF.

The rearrangement uses TRBV27 and TRBJ1-5, with D tentatively TRBD1 (5 bases). The CDR3 runs 12 residues. CDR1 is MNHEY, CDR2 SMNVEV, per germline (reference sequence). Trimming removed 8 bases from V and 6 bases from J, with 11 bases in between. The CDR3 nucleotides are TGTGCCAGCGGGGGGATTGGTCAGCCCCAGCATTTT. Its translation is CASGGIGQPQHF.

This chain uses TRBV9 with TRBJ2-1, with 7 bases matching TRBD1. V trimming: 3 bases; J trimming: 4 bases; junction bases outside the gene matches: 16. CDR3 size: 18 residues. In germline, CDR1 is SGDLS, CDR2 YYNGEE. The DNA of the CDR3 is TGTGCCAGCAGCGCTCCCGCAACAGGGGTTGGTGGGTACAATGAGCAGTTCTTC. Translated, it gives CASSAPATGVGGYNEQFF.

Details on this clone: Relative to the germline gene, one junction end is altered; a read error may explain this. The chain recombines TRBV28 with TRBJ2-7; 9 bases map to TRBD2. Germline V lookup: CDR1 MDHEN, CDR2 SYDVKM. The CDR3 is 11 amino acids. CDR3 in DNA: TGTGCCAGCAGTGAATCCGGGACTAGCAGCTTC. This encodes CASSESGTSSF.

The chain employs TRBV7-3 and TRBJ2-1; TRBD2 matches 9 bases. The CDR3 runs 15 residues. Germline lookup yields CDR1 SGHTA and CDR2 FQGTGA. The J segment lost 4 bases and the V segment lost 1 base, leaving 2 bases of the junction unmatched. The CDR3 loop reads CASSLNLAGYNEQFF. CDR3 in DNA: TGTGCCAGCAGCTTAAACCTAGCGGGGTACAATGAGCAGTTCTTC.

This chain joins TRBV11-2 and TRBJ1-2; 7 nucleotides line up with TRBD1. V lost 4 bases and J lost 0; bases outside the gene matches: 5. The V gene's germline CDR1 is SGHAT and CDR2 FQNNGV. The CDR3 extends over 15 amino acids. CDR3: CASSSIGTANYGYTF. The CDR3 DNA reads as TGTGCCAGCAGCTCAATCGGGACAGCTAACTATGGCTACACCTTC.